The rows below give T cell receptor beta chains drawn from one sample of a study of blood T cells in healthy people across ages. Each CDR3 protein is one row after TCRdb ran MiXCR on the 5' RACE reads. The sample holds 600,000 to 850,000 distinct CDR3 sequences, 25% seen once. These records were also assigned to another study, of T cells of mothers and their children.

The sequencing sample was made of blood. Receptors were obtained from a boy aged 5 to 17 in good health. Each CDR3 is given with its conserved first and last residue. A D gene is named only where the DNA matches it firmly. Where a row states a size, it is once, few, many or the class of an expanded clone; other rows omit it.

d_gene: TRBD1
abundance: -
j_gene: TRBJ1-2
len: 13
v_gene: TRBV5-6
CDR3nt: TGTGCCAGCAACAGACAGGGGGCGCGTGGCTACACCTTC
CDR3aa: CASNRQGARGYTF

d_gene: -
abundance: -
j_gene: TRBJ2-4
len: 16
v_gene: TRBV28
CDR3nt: TGTGCCAGCAGTTTATCTCGAACGGTTGGACAAAACATTCAGTACTTC
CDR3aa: CASSLSRTVGQNIQYF

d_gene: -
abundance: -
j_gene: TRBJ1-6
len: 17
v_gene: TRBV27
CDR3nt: TGTGCCAGCAGTTTAAATGGCCGAGGTTCCTATAATTCACCCCTCCACTTT
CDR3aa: CASSLNGRGSYNSPLHF

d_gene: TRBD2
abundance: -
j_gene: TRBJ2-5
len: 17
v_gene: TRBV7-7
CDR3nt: TGTGCTAGCAGCGTCGGACTAGCGGGGGGGCCGGGAGAGACCCAGTACTTC
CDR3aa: CASSVGLAGGPGETQYF

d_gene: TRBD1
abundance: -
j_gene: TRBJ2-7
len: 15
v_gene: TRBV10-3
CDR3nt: TGTGCCATCAGTGAGGTGAACAGGGGGCTATACGAGCAGTACTTC
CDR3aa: CAISEVNRGLYEQYF

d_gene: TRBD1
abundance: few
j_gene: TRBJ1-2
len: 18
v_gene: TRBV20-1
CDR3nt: TGCAGTGCTAGAGAGGCGCCGGGACAGGGTTCCCTTTGGTATGGCTACACCTTC
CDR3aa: CSAREAPGQGSLWYGYTF

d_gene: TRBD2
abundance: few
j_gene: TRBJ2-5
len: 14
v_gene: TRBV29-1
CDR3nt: TGCAGCGTTGAGCGGGAGGGCCTAAAAGAGACCCAGTACTTC
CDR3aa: CSVEREGLKETQYF

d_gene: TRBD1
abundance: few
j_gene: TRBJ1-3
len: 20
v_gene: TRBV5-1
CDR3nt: TGCGCCAGCAGCTTGGGGGTAGGAAACAGGGGGTCGTCTTCTGGAAACACCATATATTTT
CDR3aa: CASSLGVGNRGSSSGNTIYF

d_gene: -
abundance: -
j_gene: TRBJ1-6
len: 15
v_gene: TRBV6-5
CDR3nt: TGTGCCAGCAGTTACCTTTCCAGGGACAATTCACCCCTCCACTTT
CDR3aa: CASSYLSRDNSPLHF

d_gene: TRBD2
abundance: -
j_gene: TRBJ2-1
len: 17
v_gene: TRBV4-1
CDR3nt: TGCGCCAGCAGGGGTCTAGCGGGAGAGAGCTCCCACAATGAGCAGTTCTTC
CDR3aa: CASRGLAGESSHNEQFF

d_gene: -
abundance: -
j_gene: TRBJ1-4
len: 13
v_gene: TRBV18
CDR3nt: TGTGCCAGCTCGGCGACTGATACGGGGCTACTGTTTTTT
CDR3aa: CASSATDTGLLFF

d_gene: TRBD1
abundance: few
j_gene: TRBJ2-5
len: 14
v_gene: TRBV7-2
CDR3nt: TGTGCCAGCAGCTTAGTAGGACAGGACGCGACCCAGTACTTC
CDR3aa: CASSLVGQDATQYF

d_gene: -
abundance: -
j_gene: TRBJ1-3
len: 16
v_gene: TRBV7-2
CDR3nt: TGTGCCAGCACCATCGGGGGGGGGCTTCCTGGAAACACCATATATTTT
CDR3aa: CASTIGGGLPGNTIYF

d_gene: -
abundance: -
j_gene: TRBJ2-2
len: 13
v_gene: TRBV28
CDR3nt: TGTGCCAGCACCTCGGAGGGCACCGGGGAGCTGTTTTTT
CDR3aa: CASTSEGTGELFF

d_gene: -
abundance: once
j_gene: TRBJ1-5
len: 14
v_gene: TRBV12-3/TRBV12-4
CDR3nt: TGTGCCAGCAGCTCCACAGGGAGGAGCCAGCCCCAGCATTTT
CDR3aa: CASSSTGRSQPQHF

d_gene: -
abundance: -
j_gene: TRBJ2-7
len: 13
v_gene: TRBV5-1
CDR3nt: TGCGCCAGCACCGCCCTCTCCTCCTACGAGCAGTACTTC
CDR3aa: CASTALSSYEQYF

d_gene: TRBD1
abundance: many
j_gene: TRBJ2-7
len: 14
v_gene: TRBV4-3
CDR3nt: TGCGCCAGCAGCCCGGGACAGGGTCGTTACGAGCAGTACTTC
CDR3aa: CASSPGQGRYEQYF

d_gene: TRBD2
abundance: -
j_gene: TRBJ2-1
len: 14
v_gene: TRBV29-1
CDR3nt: TGCAGCGTTGAAAGCCTAGCGGGAGGGCTTGAGCAGTTCTTC
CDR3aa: CSVESLAGGLEQFF

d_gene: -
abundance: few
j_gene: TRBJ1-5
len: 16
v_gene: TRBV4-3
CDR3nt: TGCGCCAGCAGCCAAGATCGCGGGGGGTTCGATCAGCCCCAGCATTTT
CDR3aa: CASSQDRGGFDQPQHF

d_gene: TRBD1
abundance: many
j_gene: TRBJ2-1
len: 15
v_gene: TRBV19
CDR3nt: TGTGCCAGTAGTGGACAGGGCGGGGTGAGCAATGAGCAGTTCTTC
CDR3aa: CASSGQGGVSNEQFF

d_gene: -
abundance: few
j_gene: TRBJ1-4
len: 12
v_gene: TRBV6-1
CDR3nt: TGTGCCACCTTCCGGGGGAGAGGAAAACTGTTTTTT
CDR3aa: CATFRGRGKLFF

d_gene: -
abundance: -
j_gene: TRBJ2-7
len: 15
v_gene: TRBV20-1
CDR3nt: TGCAGTGCTAACGGCGGGGACCTGACGCCCTACGAGCAGTACTTC
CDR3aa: CSANGGDLTPYEQYF

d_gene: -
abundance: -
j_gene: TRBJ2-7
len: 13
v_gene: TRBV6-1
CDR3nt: TGTGCCAGCAGTGAATGGCAGGGATACGAGCAGTACTTC
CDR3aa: CASSEWQGYEQYF

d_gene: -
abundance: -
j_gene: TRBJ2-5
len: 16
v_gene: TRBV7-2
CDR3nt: TGTGCCAGCAGCGCAGGGTTGGGCGGGTTTCAAGAGACCCAGTACTTC
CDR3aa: CASSAGLGGFQETQYF

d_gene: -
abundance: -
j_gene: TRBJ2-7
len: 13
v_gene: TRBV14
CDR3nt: TGTGCCAGCAGCCATTCCACAGGGTACGAGCAGTACTTC
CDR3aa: CASSHSTGYEQYF

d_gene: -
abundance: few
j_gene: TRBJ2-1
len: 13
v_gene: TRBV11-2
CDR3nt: TGTGCCAGCAGCCCCCCCCCAGCGCTTGAGCAGTTCTTC
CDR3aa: CASSPPPALEQFF

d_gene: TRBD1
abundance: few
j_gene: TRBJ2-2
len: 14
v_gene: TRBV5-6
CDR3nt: TGTGCCAGCAGCCCTCAGACAGGGACGGGGGAGCTGTTTTTT
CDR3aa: CASSPQTGTGELFF

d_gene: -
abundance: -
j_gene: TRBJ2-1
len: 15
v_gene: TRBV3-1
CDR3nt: TGTGCCAGCAGCCAAGAATTGACAGCCTACAATGAGCAGTTCTTC
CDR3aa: CASSQELTAYNEQFF

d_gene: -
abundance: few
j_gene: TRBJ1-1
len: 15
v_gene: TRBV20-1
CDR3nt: TGCAGTGCTACCGCTCCGACAGGCGGGAACACTGAAGCTTTCTTT
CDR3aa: CSATAPTGGNTEAFF

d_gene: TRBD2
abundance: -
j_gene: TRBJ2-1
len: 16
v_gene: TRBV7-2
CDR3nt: TGTGCCAGCAGCTTACCGACTAGCGGGATAGGTGATGAGCAGTTCTTC
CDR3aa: CASSLPTSGIGDEQFF

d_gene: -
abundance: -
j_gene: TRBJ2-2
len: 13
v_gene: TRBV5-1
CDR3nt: TGCGCCAGCAGGCAGGACCTCCCCGGGGAGCTGTTTTTT
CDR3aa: CASRQDLPGELFF

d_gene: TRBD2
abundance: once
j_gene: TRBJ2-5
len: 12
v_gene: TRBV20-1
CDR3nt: TGCAGTGGGGGGGGATCAACGGAGACCCAGTACTTC
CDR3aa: CSGGGSTETQYF

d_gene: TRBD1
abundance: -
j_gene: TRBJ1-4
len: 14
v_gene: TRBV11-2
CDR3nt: TGTGCCAGCAGTACCTCAGGGGGCAGTCCAAAACTGTTTTTT
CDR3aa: CASSTSGGSPKLFF

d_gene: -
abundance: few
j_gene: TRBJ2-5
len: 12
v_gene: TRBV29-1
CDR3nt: TGCAGCGTTCGACAGACTCAAGAGACCCAGTACTTC
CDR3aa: CSVRQTQETQYF

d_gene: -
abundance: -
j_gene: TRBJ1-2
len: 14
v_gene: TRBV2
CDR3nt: TGTGCCAGCAGTGAACAGGGTTTTTGGGATGGCTACACCTTC
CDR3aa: CASSEQGFWDGYTF

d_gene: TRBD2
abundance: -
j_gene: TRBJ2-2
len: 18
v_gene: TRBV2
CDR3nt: TGTGCCAGCAGTGAAGGGGGTAGCGGGGATTTGGGAACCGGGGAGCTGTTTTTT
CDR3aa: CASSEGGSGDLGTGELFF

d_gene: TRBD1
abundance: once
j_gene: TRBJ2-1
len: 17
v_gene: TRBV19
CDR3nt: TGTGCCAGTAGTATAGGCCGCGACAGGGAACCGAGCAATGAGCAGTTCTTC
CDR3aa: CASSIGRDREPSNEQFF

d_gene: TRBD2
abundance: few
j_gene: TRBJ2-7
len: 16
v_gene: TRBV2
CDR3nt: TGTGCCACCCTGGGACTAGCGGGGGCTCCCTCCTACGAGCAGTACTTC
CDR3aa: CATLGLAGAPSYEQYF

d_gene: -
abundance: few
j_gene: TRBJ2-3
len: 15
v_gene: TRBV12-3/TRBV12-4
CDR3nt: TGTGCCGGCAGTTGGCAAGCGCGCAGCACAGATACGCAGTATTTT
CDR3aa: CAGSWQARSTDTQYF

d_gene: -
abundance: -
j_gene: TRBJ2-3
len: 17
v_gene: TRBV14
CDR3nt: TGTGCCAGCAGCCAGTACCCTAGGGGAACGAACACAGATACGCAGTATTTT
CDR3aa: CASSQYPRGTNTDTQYF

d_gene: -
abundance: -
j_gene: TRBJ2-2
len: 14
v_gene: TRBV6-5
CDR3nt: TGTGCCAGCAGTGCCGAGGATGGTTCCGGGGAGCTGTTTTTT
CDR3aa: CASSAEDGSGELFF